The next 30 T cell receptor beta chains were all read from a single sample in a study of T cell repertoires in ileal Crohn's disease. Time point meaning: neoterminal ileum biopsy at postoperative endoscopy, about 6 months after surgery. Sequencing used immunoSEQ multiplex PCR; TCRdb keeps in-frame clones, though not all of them. The repertoire has around 9,200 clones, 70% to 80% of them found once; the top ten carry around 20%. Sequenced material: ileal tissue. The receptors derive from an adult with Crohn's disease.

The rearrangement joins TRBV5-5 to TRBJ2-3; D possibly corresponds to TRBD2 (5 bases). V was cut by 7 bases and J by 0 bases, with 15 bases left in between. This CDR3 comprises 15 residues. Germline CDR1 and CDR2: SGHKS and YYEKEE (reference sequence). The CDR3 DNA follows: TGTGCCAGCTCTCGAGGGCTGCCGAGCACAGATACGCAGTATTTT. It codes for CASSRGLPSTDTQYF. The whole variable domain, remainder taken from reference TRBV5-5 and TRBJ2-3, is DAGVTQSPTHLIKTRGQQVTLRCSPISGHKSVSWYQQVLGQGPQFIFQYYEKEERGRGNFPDRFSARQFPNYSSELNVNALLLGDSALYLCASSRGLPSTDTQYFGPGTRLTVL.

By its share, this clone is medium-sized. The chain has TRBV10-1 and TRBJ2-7; 9 bases are a match to TRBD1. The CDR3 has 15 residues. Trimming removed 5 bases from V and 1 base from J; junction bases left unmatched: 6. CDR1 and CDR2 from the germline V gene are WNHNN and SYGVQD (reference sequence). The CDR3 coding sequence is TGCGCCAGCAGTTTACCGGGACAGGGTTCCTACGAGCAGTACTTC. It yields the protein CASSLPGQGSYEQYF.

This clone appeared a few times. The gene calls are TRBV5-1 and TRBJ1-1, with D unclear. The V end lost 4 bases, the J end lost 1 base, and 8 bases lay between the germline ends. Germline V gene data show CDR1 as SGHRS and CDR2 as YFSETQ. CDR3 size: 13 residues. The CDR3 sequence is CASSSERNTEAFF. The CDR3 nucleotides read TGCGCCAGCAGCAGCGAGAGGAACACTGAAGCTTTCTTT.

In nucleotides, the CDR3 is TGTGCCAGCAGCACGGGACTAGCGGCCTACGAGCAGTACTTC. Amino acids: CASSTGLAAYEQYF. The chain joins TRBV7-2 to TRBJ2-7, with 11 nucleotides matching TRBD2. Germline-derived CDR1 and CDR2 are SGHTA and FQGNSA. The CDR3 sequence is 14 residues long. V shed 5 bases and J 2 bases; nucleotides not matched to a gene: 2.

The genes are TRBV5-6 and TRBJ2-2; no clear D gene. Trimming stripped 5 bases from V and 6 bases from J, with 11 bases between. Germline CDR1 and CDR2: SGHDT and YYEEEE. The CDR3 runs to 13 residues. DNA for the CDR3: TGTGCCAGCAGGACGGGTGCGGCCGGGGAGCTGTTTTTT. Amino acid sequence: CASRTGAAGELFF.

CDR3 DNA sequence: TGTGCCAGCAGTTGGGAGCGGGGGGGTTACAATGAGCAGTTCTTC. Protein product: CASSWERGGYNEQFF. The gene calls are TRBV27 and TRBJ2-1, with 10 positions matching TRBD2. V shed 4 bases, J shed 4 bases, and the junction held 4 bases outside the gene matches. The germline gives CDR1 MNHEY, CDR2 SMNVEV (reference sequence). This CDR3 spans 15 amino acids.

The V and J genes are TRBV7-9 and TRBJ2-3, with D maybe TRBD1 (5 bases). The V end lost 5 bases, the J end lost 6 bases, and 9 bases lay between the germline ends. This CDR3 spans 12 amino acids. Germline CDR1 is SEHNR and CDR2 is FQNEAQ (reference sequence). The CDR3 DNA reads TGTGCCAGCAGCCCAGGGTTCGATACGCAGTATTTT. Amino acid sequence: CASSPGFDTQYF.

This clone is a singleton in its sample. This chain links TRBV27 with TRBJ2-6, with a possible D match to TRBD1 (6 bases). The CDR3 contains 16 residues. Trimming removed 7 bases from V and 4 bases from J, with 17 bases in between. The germline gives CDR1 MNHEY, CDR2 SMNVEV (reference sequence). CDR3 sequence: CASKGPPRGGANVLTF. The DNA of the CDR3 is TGTGCCAGCAAGGGACCGCCGAGGGGGGGGGCCAACGTCCTGACTTTC.

This clone has just a few counts. V gene TRBV15 combines with J gene TRBJ2-5; 8 nucleotides match TRBD1. The CDR3 spans 17 residues. Germline loops: CDR1 LNHNV, CDR2 YYDKDF (reference sequence). The J segment lost 10 bases and the V segment lost 0 bases, leaving 16 bases of the junction unmatched. CDR3 nucleotides: TGTGCCACCAGCAGAGATCCGACAGGGGCCCCAGCAGGGGACCAGTACTTC. It yields the protein CATSRDPTGAPAGDQYF.

The chain couples TRBV4-3 to TRBJ1-2; no definite D call. Trimming pared 3 bases from V and 5 bases from J, leaving 19 bases between. The length of the CDR3 is 16 residues. The germline gives CDR1 LGHNA, CDR2 YSLEER. DNA of the CDR3: TGCGCCAGCAGCCACCCCGGCGAAACCTGGGCATATGGCTACACCTTC. Translation gives CASSHPGETWAYGYTF.

This clone was found once. The chain recombines TRBV7-3 with TRBJ1-1, with D maybe TRBD1 (5 bases). The V end lost 2 bases, the J end lost 1 base, and 11 bases lay between the germline ends. Germline assignment: CDR1 SGHTA and CDR2 FQGTGA. The CDR3 is 15 amino acids. The CDR3 DNA sequence: TGTGCCAGCAGCTTATCCGGGGGAGGGAACACTGAAGCTTTCTTT. Protein sequence: CASSLSGGGNTEAFF.

The J gene is TRBJ1-1, the V gene TRBV12-5; possibly TRBD1 for D (6 bases). CDR1 and CDR2 (germline): LGHNT, FRNRAP. This CDR3 is built from 18 residues. Trimming took off 5 bases at V and 0 bases at J, with 22 bases between the two ends. CDR3 region: CASGPVNLGQSMNTEAFF. The CDR3, as DNA: TGTGCTAGTGGTCCGGTTAATCTTGGACAGAGTATGAACACTGAAGCTTTCTTT.

On this clone itself: The junction shows a germline mismatch at one end, possibly a read error. The V and J genes are TRBV6-5 and TRBJ2-2; D is possibly TRBD2 (6 bases). The CDR3 contains 16 residues. Germline V CDR1 and CDR2: MNHEY, SVGAGI. CDR3 nucleotide sequence: TGTGCCAGCAGTTACCGAGCGGCGGTGAACACCGGGGGGCTGTTTTTT. This translates into CASSYRAAVNTGGLFF.

The chain links TRBV15 to TRBJ2-6, with TRBD1 matching 9 bases. Per germline, CDR1 LNHNV and CDR2 YYDKDF (reference sequence). V lost 4 bases to trimming and J lost 0 bases; unmatched junction nucleotides: 7. The length of the CDR3 is 18 residues. The CDR3 is CATSNRDRAASGANVLTF. The DNA of the CDR3 is TGTGCCACCAGCAACCGGGACAGGGCAGCCTCTGGGGCCAACGTCCTGACTTTC.

V and J are TRBV5-6 and TRBJ2-7; 12 nucleotides match TRBD1. From germline, CDR1 is SGHDT and CDR2 YYEEEE. The CDR3 is 16 amino acids. The junction had 9 bases not matched to a gene; V was cut back by 4 bases and J by 4 bases. CDR3 coding DNA: TGTGCCAGCAGCAGCACCCGGGACAGGGGGCGGTACGAGCAGTACTTC. Amino acids: CASSSTRDRGRYEQYF.

The gene calls are TRBV30 and TRBJ1-2; 7 bases agree with TRBD1. The J segment lost 3 bases and the V segment lost 7 bases, leaving 5 bases of the junction unmatched. The germline CDR1 and CDR2 sequences are GTSNPN and SVGIG (reference sequence). This CDR3 region has 12 residues. The CDR3 DNA is TGTGCCTTGGTAGGGGGCTACTATGGCTACACCTTC. Translated, it gives CALVGGYYGYTF. Full variable domain (rest looked up from reference TRBV30 and TRBJ1-2): SQTIHQWPATLVQPVGSPLSLECTVEGTSNPNLYWYRQAAGRGLQLLFYSVGIGQISSEVPQNLSASRPQDRQFILSSKKLLLSDSGFYLCALVGGYYGYTFGSGTRLTVV.

This clone was counted a single time. The gene calls are TRBV14 and TRBJ1-1; D is unclear. Looked up from germline, CDR1 is SGHDN and CDR2 is FVKESK. Trimming removed 3 bases from V and 1 base from J, with 18 bases in between. The CDR3 is 17 amino acids. CDR3 region: CASSHHRAREENTEAFF. In DNA form, the CDR3 reads TGTGCCAGCAGCCACCACCGGGCGAGGGAAGAGAACACTGAAGCTTTCTTT.

The genes are TRBV5-1 and TRBJ2-7; 14 nucleotides line up with TRBD2. Germline values: CDR1 SGHRS, CDR2 YFSETQ. Trimming cost V 4 bases and J 1 base; bases outside gene matches: 7. The CDR3 is 17 residues long. The CDR3 DNA follows: TGCGCCAGCAGCCCGGGGACTAGCGGGAGTAAGTCCTACGAGCAGTACTTC. Protein product: CASSPGTSGSKSYEQYF.

The chain recombines TRBV18 with TRBJ2-1; no reliable D call. CDR3 length equals 14 residues. Trimming left V 0 bases short and J 1 base short, with 4 bases between. Germline assignment: CDR1 KGHSH and CDR2 LQKENI. CDR3 nucleotide sequence: TGTGCCAGCTCACCACCGCAGTCCTACAATGAGCAGTTCTTC. This codes for CASSPPQSYNEQFF.

The rearrangement uses TRBV19 and TRBJ2-4; a possible D gene is TRBD1 (6 bases). In germline, CDR1 is LNHDA, CDR2 SQIVND (reference sequence). V was cut by 5 bases and J by 8 bases, with 13 bases left in between. The CDR3 loop spans 13 amino acids. In nucleotides, the CDR3 is TGTGCCAGTAGTCTCAGCAGGGGAGACATTCAGTACTTC. Translated, it gives CASSLSRGDIQYF.

The chain couples TRBV6-4 to TRBJ1-5, with a tentative D call TRBD1 (6 bases). Trimming left V 3 bases short and J 6 bases short, with 12 bases between. CDR3 length: 14 residues. The V gene's germline CDR1 is MRHNA and CDR2 SNTAGT. CDR3 residues: CASSEAIGGQPQHF. The CDR3 coding sequence is TGTGCCAGCAGTGAGGCGATAGGGGGTCAGCCCCAGCATTTT.

This chain links TRBV6-6 with TRBJ2-7, with TRBD2 matching over 8 bases. V dropped 8 bases and J dropped 2; count of bases not matched to a gene: 11. The CDR3 is 15 residues long. CDR1 MNHNY and CDR2 SVGAGI come from the germline V gene (reference sequence). The CDR3 coding sequence is TGTGCCAGCTCAACCCTAGGCGGGGGGACCTACGAGCAGTACTTC. This gives the protein CASSTLGGGTYEQYF.

The chain combines TRBV9 with TRBJ2-7; D not resolved. The CDR3 runs to 11 residues. Germline V lookup: CDR1 SGDLS, CDR2 YYNGEE. Trimming shortened V by 7 bases and J by 2 bases, and 7 bases separated the two germline ends. Written as DNA, the CDR3 is TGTGCCAGCGGTTCGGCCTACGAGCAGTACTTC. Amino acid sequence: CASGSAYEQYF.

The rearrangement joins TRBV12-1 to TRBJ1-1; TRBD1, as called in the table, went unchecked against the DNA. TRBV12-1 is described as a pseudogene. The CDR3 spans 15 residues. The DNA of the CDR3 is TGTGCCAGCAGCTCCCCGCCTTACATGAACACTGAAGCTTTCTTT. Protein: CASSSPPYMNTEAFF.

The CDR3 DNA reads as TGTGCCAGCTCATTTGAACAGGGGGCCTACTATGGCTACACCTTC. Its protein product is CASSFEQGAYYGYTF. The chain is built from TRBV18 and TRBJ1-2; 9 bases align to TRBD1. Germline V lookup: CDR1 KGHSH, CDR2 LQKENI. V lost 5 bases to trimming and J lost 3 bases; unmatched junction nucleotides: 7. The CDR3 has 15 amino acids.

V usage is TRBV5-1 and J usage is TRBJ2-3, with TRBD2 matching 8 bases. This CDR3 spans 17 amino acids. The germline V gene encodes CDR1 SGHRS and CDR2 YFSETQ. V was pared by 2 bases and J by 1 base, with 9 bases of the junction left unmatched. The CDR3 sequence is CASSFKSAGGRTDTQYF. CDR3 coding DNA: TGCGCCAGCAGCTTTAAAAGTGCGGGGGGTCGCACAGATACGCAGTATTTT. Full variable domain (remainder filled in from reference TRBV5-1 and TRBJ2-3): KAGVTQTPRYLIKTRGQQVTLSCSPISGHRSVSWYQQTPGQGLQFLFEYFSETQRNKGNFPGRFSGRQFSNSRSEMNVSTLELGDSALYLCASSFKSAGGRTDTQYFGPGTRLTVL.

The rearrangement uses TRBV7-9 and TRBJ1-2; D might be TRBD1 (6 bases). The V and J ends lost 3 bases and 8 bases respectively, with 10 bases between them. There are 12 residues in the CDR3. CDR1 is SEHNR and CDR2 is FQNEAQ in the germline V gene (reference sequence). CDR3 region: CASSFNRDGYTF. DNA for the CDR3: TGTGCCAGCAGCTTTAACAGGGACGGCTACACCTTC. Full variable domain (remainder filled in from reference TRBV7-9 and TRBJ1-2): DTGVSQNPRHKITKRGQNVTFRCDPISEHNRLYWYRQTLGQGPEFLTYFQNEAQLEKSRLLSDRFSAERPKGSFSTLEIQRTEQGDSAMYLCASSFNRDGYTFGSGTRLTVV.

The V and J genes are TRBV9 and TRBJ2-5; D perhaps matches TRBD2 (6 bases). The CDR3 extends over 14 amino acids. Per the germline V gene, CDR1 is SGDLS and CDR2 is YYNGEE. With 3 bases removed from V and 2 bases from J, the gap between germline ends came to 11 bases. DNA for the CDR3: TGTGCCAGCAGCGATCGGGACTCGCAAGAGACCCAGTACTTC. Its translation: CASSDRDSQETQYF.

The chain links TRBV30 to TRBJ1-4; D ambiguous. The length of the CDR3 is 14 residues. V lost 1 base and J 7 bases, leaving 13 bases between the germline ends. Germline assignment: CDR1 GTSNPN and CDR2 SVGIG (reference sequence). CDR3 region: CAWSGPSGTEKLFF. The CDR3 nucleotides are TGTGCCTGGAGTGGACCTTCAGGCACTGAAAAACTGTTTTTT.

V usage is TRBV25-1 and J usage is TRBJ1-5; 7 bases line up with TRBD1. Germline-derived CDR1 and CDR2 are MGHDK and SYGVNS. The V and J ends lost 3 bases and 12 bases, in that order; junction bases with no gene match: 8. CDR3 length: 13 amino acids. The CDR3 protein is CASSDYGTEDQHF. The CDR3 DNA reads as TGTGCCAGCAGTGACTACGGGACAGAAGACCAGCATTTT. Full variable domain (missing parts from reference TRBV25-1 and TRBJ1-5): EADIYQTPRYLVIGTGKKITLECSQTMGHDKMYWYQQDPGMELHLIHYSYGVNSTEKGDLSSESTVSRIRTEHFPLTLESARPSHTSQYLCASSDYGTEDQHFGDGTRLSIL.